The 18 T cell receptor beta chains given below trace back to one sample, sequenced in a study of cytotoxic CD8 clonotypes in ibrutinib-treated CLL. The repertoire was sequenced with immunoSEQ multiplex PCR; TCRdb's copy has only in-frame clones and lacks some. The sample lists approximately 170,000 clones, about 88% occurring once. The sample here was PBMCs, taken at disease progression, from a patient treated with ibrutinib. The receptors derive from a human donor with chronic lymphocytic leukemia.

The chain recombines TRBV7-9 with TRBJ2-3, with no clear D. This CDR3 has 16 residues. V was shortened by 5 bases and J by 1 base, with 16 bases between the two germline ends. CDR1 is SEHNR, CDR2 FQNEAQ, per germline (reference sequence). CDR3 sequence: CASSIRTPPRTDTQYF. CDR3 nucleotides: TGTGCCAGCAGCATCAGAACACCCCCGCGCACAGATACGCAGTATTTT.

The count of this clone is one. The V call is TRBV5-1, the J call TRBJ2-3; D might be TRBD1 (6 bases). CDR3 length equals 13 residues. Trimming shortened V by 4 bases and J by 3 bases, and 9 bases separated the two germline ends. CDR1 and CDR2 (germline): SGHRS, YFSETQ. DNA of the CDR3: TGCGCCAGCAGCCTACAGGGAACAGATACGCAGTATTTT. This encodes CASSLQGTDTQYF.

This rearrangement joins TRBV7-8 to TRBJ1-1, with 7 bases that match TRBD1. Germline V gives CDR1 SGHVS, CDR2 FQNEAQ. V was clipped by 3 bases and J by 1 base; unmatched bases: 11. The CDR3 has 17 amino acids. CDR3 sequence (DNA): TGTGCCAGCAGCTTCCGCTCACAGGGGTTAAGGAACACTGAAGCTTTCTTT. Translated: CASSFRSQGLRNTEAFF.

This clone came up once. The gene calls are TRBV5-1 and TRBJ1-1; TRBD1 aligns across 7 bases. Looked up from germline, CDR1 is SGHRS and CDR2 is YFSETQ. The CDR3 totals 14 residues. V trimming: 4 bases; J trimming: 2 bases; junction bases outside the gene matches: 5. CDR3 in amino acids: CASSPGQYNTEAFF. CDR3 in DNA: TGCGCCAGCAGCCCGGGACAGTACAACACTGAAGCTTTCTTT.

This clone was observed a few times. The chain carries TRBV5-1 and TRBJ2-3, with D uncertain. V lost 2 bases and J lost 6, with 10 bases in between. This CDR3 has 13 residues. Germline-derived CDR1 and CDR2 are SGHRS and YFSETQ. The CDR3 protein is CASSFYRGDTQYF. In DNA form, the CDR3 reads TGCGCCAGCAGCTTCTATCGTGGCGATACGCAGTATTTT.

The rearrangement joins TRBV28 to TRBJ1-2; the D gene is possibly TRBD1 (6 bases). V was cut by 8 bases and J by 4 bases, with 17 bases left in between. The CDR3 length is 14 residues. Germline CDR1 reads MDHEN; CDR2 reads SYDVKM. The CDR3 spells CASWVQGRRYGYTF. CDR3 sequence (DNA): TGTGCCAGCTGGGTACAGGGACGGCGCTATGGCTACACCTTC.

The chain links TRBV19 to TRBJ1-2; the D is unclear. The CDR3 covers 13 residues. Germline CDR1 reads LNHDA; CDR2 reads SQIVND (reference sequence). The ends were cut back, 3 bases at V and 4 bases at J, with 9 bases in the middle. CDR3 residues: CASSILGIYGYTF. The CDR3 nucleotides are TGTGCCAGTAGTATTCTAGGCATCTATGGCTACACCTTC.

J is TRBJ1-3 and V is TRBV28, with D unclear. CDR3 size: 15 residues. V was clipped by 7 bases and J by 0 bases, with 13 bases between them. Germline CDR1 reads MDHEN; CDR2 reads SYDVKM. The CDR3 DNA is TGTGCCAGCATCGCCTCTCAATCCTCTGGAAACACCATATATTTT. The encoded protein is CASIASQSSGNTIYF.

The chain joins TRBV19 to TRBJ1-1; TRBD1 is a possible D gene (6 bases). V dropped 1 base and J dropped 4 bases, with 10 bases sitting between them. Per the germline V gene, CDR1 is LNHDA and CDR2 is SQIVND (reference sequence). This CDR3 spans 14 amino acids. The DNA for the CDR3 is TGTGCCAGTAGTATAGTTGAGGGGGGCACTGAAGCTTTCTTT. Translated, it gives CASSIVEGGTEAFF.

A few counts support this clone. This chain connects TRBV6-5 to TRBJ1-2; 8 bases line up with TRBD1. Per germline, CDR1 MNHEY and CDR2 SVGAGI. This CDR3 is 13 amino acids long. The junction had 8 bases not matched to a gene; V was cut back by 10 bases and J by 4 bases. CDR3 sequence (DNA): TGTGCCACCCGGACAGGGTCTCCCTATGGCTACACCTTC. This encodes CATRTGSPYGYTF.

In DNA form, the CDR3 reads TGTGCCAGCAGCGACCCCGCCGCAGGTTCTTACGAGCAGTACTTC. Protein sequence: CASSDPAAGSYEQYF. The rearrangement joins TRBV7-3 to TRBJ2-7; D gene ambiguous. The CDR3 contains 15 residues. The germline CDR1 and CDR2 sequences are SGHTA and FQGTGA. V lost 5 bases, J lost 4 bases, and 18 bases lay in between.

V is TRBV6-6 and J is TRBJ1-5, with a tentative D call TRBD1 (6 bases). Germline V CDR1 and CDR2: MNHNY, SVGAGI (reference sequence). This CDR3 comprises 15 residues. V was cut by 6 bases and J by 11 bases, with 23 bases left in between. In DNA, the CDR3 is TGTGCCAGCAGCCTCCCGGGGGGCGGCAGTGGGACCCAGCATTTT. Translation gives CASSLPGGGSGTQHF.

The V gene is TRBV6-5, the J gene TRBJ1-1, with a weak D call TRBD1 (6 bases). V lost 0 bases and J lost 3, with 11 bases in between. Looked up from germline, CDR1 is MNHEY and CDR2 is SVGAGI. The CDR3 covers 15 residues. This chain's CDR3 is CASSYSQAGDTEAFF. Written as DNA, the CDR3 is TGTGCCAGCAGTTACTCGCAGGCAGGGGACACTGAAGCTTTCTTT.

The V gene is TRBV9, the J gene TRBJ1-1, with no clear D. V lost 0 bases to trimming and J lost 1 base, with 7 bases between them. CDR1 is SGDLS, CDR2 YYNGEE, per germline. The CDR3 spans 14 residues. CDR3 nucleotide sequence: TGTGCCAGCAGCGTAGAGGCTTGGAACACTGAAGCTTTCTTT. Amino acid sequence: CASSVEAWNTEAFF.

The chain joins TRBV4-2 to TRBJ2-1; D ambiguous. The CDR3 totals 15 residues. V lost 1 base and J 5 bases, leaving 12 bases between the germline ends. Germline V gives CDR1 LGHNA, CDR2 YNFKEQ. The CDR3 here is CASSQAGLGNNEQFF. CDR3 nucleotides: TGTGCCAGCAGCCAAGCCGGGTTGGGGAACAATGAGCAGTTCTTC.

V gene TRBV5-1 combines with J gene TRBJ2-3; 12 nucleotides align to TRBD2. Germline CDR1 reads SGHRS; CDR2 reads YFSETQ. CDR3 size: 16 residues. With 1 base clipped from V and 3 bases from J, the junction kept 3 bases outside the gene matches. CDR3 in DNA: TGCGCCAGCAGCTTGAGGACTAGCGGGATGACAGATACGCAGTATTTT. Its protein product is CASSLRTSGMTDTQYF.

The chain is built from TRBV11-3 and TRBJ2-2, with TRBD2 matching over 11 bases. Trimming took 5 bases from V and 4 from J; bases not matched to a gene: 9. The germline V gene encodes CDR1 SGHNT and CDR2 YENEEA. The CDR3 totals 17 residues. CDR3 amino acids: CASSKTVAGGSTGELFF. The CDR3 nucleotides are TGTGCCAGCAGCAAGACAGTAGCGGGAGGGAGCACCGGGGAGCTGTTTTTT. The variable domain in full, completed from reference TRBV11-3 and TRBJ2-2, reads EAGVVQSPRYKIIEKKQPVAFWCNPISGHNTLYWYLQNLGQGPELLIRYENEEAVDDSQLPKDRFSAERLKGVDSTLKIQPAELGDSAVYLCASSKTVAGGSTGELFFGEGSRLTVL.

CDR3 bases: TGCGCCAGCAGCCGGTCGCCAACCGAGACTTCCTACGAGCAGTACTTC. Its protein product is CASSRSPTETSYEQYF. This chain joins TRBV5-1 and TRBJ2-7; D gene uncertain. Per germline, CDR1 SGHRS and CDR2 YFSETQ. Trimming cost V 4 bases and J 1 base, with 18 bases left between them. The CDR3 totals 16 residues.